This T cell receptor (beta chain) is drawn from a study of blood T cell repertoires in COVID-19. Study as a whole: The United States, Italy and Spain supplied acute and convalescent COVID-19 samples. In each case, the material was cDNA or gDNA derived from T cells, B-cell-depleted T cells, or PBMCs.

Assay used: immunoSEQ multiplex PCR; TCRdb lists only in-frame clones, some missing. This sample carries about 200,000 clones, 75% to 85% of them seen once, and the ten largest clones take under 15%. The sample was peripheral blood. This sequence was found in a human donor in a cohort sampled during active COVID-19.

The CDR3 DNA follows: TGTGCCAGCAGCATCGGTGGGGCGGAACCGAACACCGGGGAGCTGTTTTTT. Protein product: CASSIGGAEPNTGELFF. The chain links TRBV5-4 to TRBJ2-2, with D tentatively TRBD1 (5 bases). The CDR3 runs to 17 residues. CDR1 and CDR2 from the germline V gene are SGHNT and YYREEE (reference sequence). Trimming removed 4 bases at V and 0 bases at J, with 16 bases between.